The 19 T cell receptor beta chains given below trace back to one sample, sequenced in a study of control samples from healthy donors and cancer patients (dated by TCRdb to the early 2020s). Receptors were amplified or captured by the immunoSEQ multiplex PCR assay. Sourced from immuneACCESS, this table was stored by TCRdb with only in-frame sequences that have V and J called. A share of the clones is absent; for the studies checked, an unresolved V gene accounts for under half, and the remainder has no known explanation. Present in this sample are over 10,000 clones, roughly 79% of which were seen just once. Of the sample, 8% to 9% is held by the ten largest clones. The sequenced sample consisted of formalin-fixed, paraffin-embedded tissue. Source of these receptors: a male donor with melanoma.

This rearrangement joins TRBV2 to TRBJ2-1, with 9 positions matching TRBD1. The CDR3 is 14 residues long. The V and J ends lost 8 bases and 9 bases, in that order; junction bases with no gene match: 11. Germline V gene sequence: CDR1 SNHLY, CDR2 FYNNEI. DNA of the CDR3: TGTGCCAGCGCCCGGGACAGGGTTTTTAGTGAGCAGTTCTTC. Residues: CASARDRVFSEQFF.

The chain uses TRBV14 and TRBJ2-2; TRBD2 matches 11 bases. The CDR3 has 15 amino acids. The germline V gene has CDR1 SGHDN and CDR2 FVKESK. V lost 4 bases, J lost 3 bases, and 1 base stayed unmatched. CDR3 nucleotides: TGTGCCAGCAGCCTACTAGCGGGGGACACCGGGGAGCTGTTTTTT. Amino acid sequence: CASSLLAGDTGELFF.

This chain joins TRBV6-5 and TRBJ1-4; 7 nucleotides line up with TRBD1. The CDR3 loop spans 14 amino acids. V gave up 6 bases and J gave up 7 bases; unmatched junction bases: 8. CDR1 and CDR2 (germline): MNHEY, SVGAGI. Here the CDR3 reads CASSPTGRSEKLFF. CDR3 bases: TGTGCCAGCAGCCCGACAGGGAGGAGTGAAAAACTGTTTTTT.

This clone showed up just once. In DNA form, the CDR3 reads TGTGCCACCACTGAAACAGGGGGCACAGATACGCAGTATTTT. Residues: CATTETGGTDTQYF. The chain combines TRBV24-1 with TRBJ2-3; 7 positions match TRBD1. V lost 8 bases, J lost 1 base, and 5 bases stayed unmatched. The V gene's germline CDR1 is KGHDR and CDR2 SFDVKD. The CDR3 has 14 residues.

This chain joins TRBV28 and TRBJ1-5, with 8 positions matching TRBD1. V shed 5 bases, J shed 8 bases, and the junction held 14 bases outside the gene matches. From germline, CDR1 is MDHEN and CDR2 SYDVKM. The CDR3 extends over 16 amino acids. CDR3 sequence: CASSPSGTGGLKPQHF. CDR3 sequence (DNA): TGTGCCAGCAGTCCTTCGGGGACAGGAGGTTTAAAGCCCCAGCATTTT. Variable domain in full (rest from reference TRBV28 and TRBJ1-5): DVKVTQSSRYLVKRTGEKVFLECVQDMDHENMFWYRQDPGLGLRLIYFSYDVKMKEKGDIPEGYSVSREKKERFSLILESASTNQTSMYLCASSPSGTGGLKPQHFGDGTRLSIL.

This rearrangement joins TRBV18 to TRBJ2-3; possibly TRBD2 for D (6 bases). The CDR3 is 16 residues long. V lost 2 bases and J 0 bases, leaving 12 bases between the germline ends. Germline values: CDR1 KGHSH, CDR2 LQKENI. Here the CDR3 reads CASSPGGDPSTDTQYF. In DNA form, the CDR3 reads TGTGCCAGCTCACCAGGCGGGGACCCTAGCACAGATACGCAGTATTTT.

CDR3 coding DNA: TGTGCCAGCTCACCACTGGGAGTTGAAGCTTTCTTT. Translating gives CASSPLGVEAFF. The chain combines TRBV18 with TRBJ1-1; no clear D. From germline, CDR1 is KGHSH and CDR2 LQKENI. The CDR3 runs 12 residues. V was cut by 1 base and J by 7 bases, with 7 bases left in between.

The chain recombines TRBV5-1 with TRBJ2-7, with 10 bases fitting TRBD2. Per germline, CDR1 SGHRS and CDR2 YFSETQ. V shed 4 bases and J 5 bases; nucleotides not matched to a gene: 6. The CDR3 sequence is 14 residues long. The CDR3: CASSISGGSHEQYF. The CDR3 region has the DNA TGCGCCAGCAGCATTAGCGGGGGGTCCCACGAGCAGTACTTC. Full variable domain (missing parts from reference TRBV5-1 and TRBJ2-7): KAGVTQTPRYLIKTRGQQVTLSCSPISGHRSVSWYQQTPGQGLQFLFEYFSETQRNKGNFPGRFSGRQFSNSRSEMNVSTLELGDSALYLCASSISGGSHEQYFGPGTRLTVT.

This chain's CDR3 is CASTLNLQGYYGYTF. The DNA of the CDR3 is TGTGCCAGCACCCTAAACTTACAGGGCTACTATGGCTACACCTTC. The V and J genes are TRBV9 and TRBJ1-2; weak D call: TRBD1 (6 bases). V was cut by 6 bases and J by 3 bases, with 18 bases left in between. Germline-derived CDR1 and CDR2 are SGDLS and YYNGEE. There are 15 residues in the CDR3.

This clone was found a few times. V usage is TRBV21-1 and J usage is TRBJ2-1; TRBD1 was called by the table and not checked on the DNA. TRBV21-1 is designated a pseudogene. The CDR3 contains 15 residues. CDR3 sequence reads: CASSKGQGWDNEQFF. CDR3 sequence (DNA): TGTGCCAGCAGCAAAGGGCAGGGATGGGACAATGAGCAGTTCTTC.

The V gene is TRBV18, the J gene TRBJ2-4; the D is unclear. V was pared by 0 bases and J by 1 base, with 7 bases between. This CDR3 spans 15 amino acids. CDR1 and CDR2 from the germline V gene are KGHSH and LQKENI. The CDR3 loop is CASSPPGIAKNIQYF. The DNA for the CDR3 is TGTGCCAGCTCACCACCAGGGATTGCCAAAAACATTCAGTACTTC.

The chain joins TRBV7-9 to TRBJ2-3; D remains unclear. Germline V gives CDR1 SEHNR, CDR2 FQNEAQ (reference sequence). There are 12 residues in the CDR3. The V gene lost 6 bases and the J gene lost 4 bases, with 8 bases spanning the gap. The CDR3 sequence is CASRELADTQYF. The CDR3 nucleotides are TGTGCCAGCAGGGAGTTGGCAGATACGCAGTATTTT.

The CDR3, as DNA: TGTGCCAGCAGCTCCTTTAGAGGGGCGCCGACCAAAAACATTCAGTACTTC. Protein sequence: CASSSFRGAPTKNIQYF. The gene calls are TRBV13 and TRBJ2-4, with D perhaps matching TRBD1 or TRBD2 (5 bases each). CDR3 length: 17 residues. From germline, CDR1 is PRHDT and CDR2 FYEKMQ (reference sequence). Trimming took off 4 bases at V and 2 bases at J, with 18 bases between the two ends.

This sequence joins TRBV14 and TRBJ2-2; D is perhaps TRBD1 (5 bases). V was shortened by 6 bases and J by 7 bases, with 12 bases between the two germline ends. This CDR3 is built from 13 residues. Germline V CDR1 and CDR2: SGHDN, FVKESK. This CDR3 is CASSKFRVGELFF. In nucleotides, the CDR3 is TGTGCCAGCAGTAAATTCAGGGTCGGGGAGCTGTTTTTT. Complete variable domain (other parts from reference TRBV14 and TRBJ2-2): EAGVTQFPSHSVIEKGQTVTLRCDPISGHDNLYWYRRVMGKEIKFLLHFVKESKQDESGMPNNRFLAERTGGTYSTLKVQPAELEDSGVYFCASSKFRVGELFFGEGSRLTVL.

This clone was counted only a few times. This CDR3 is CASNQGTGSPLHF. The CDR3 DNA reads as TGTGCCAGCAACCAGGGAACAGGGTCACCCCTCCACTTT. The genes are TRBV2 and TRBJ1-6; tentatively, D is TRBD1 (6 bases). Germline lookup yields CDR1 SNHLY and CDR2 FYNNEI. Trimming shortened V by 7 bases and J by 10 bases, and 14 bases separated the two germline ends. The CDR3 covers 13 residues.

A note on this clone: Different DNA sequences within this sample yield the same CDR3. The gene calls are TRBV5-1 and TRBJ2-3, with D perhaps assigned TRBD1 or TRBD2 (6 bases each). V gave up 0 bases and J gave up 2 bases, with 13 bases separating them. Germline assignment: CDR1 SGHRS and CDR2 YFSETQ. There are 16 residues in the CDR3. The CDR3 is CASSLGGGPFTDTQYF. The CDR3 DNA is TGCGCCAGCAGCTTGGGAGGGGGGCCCTTCACAGATACGCAGTATTTT.

This chain joins TRBV6-1 and TRBJ1-1; D possibly corresponds to TRBD1 (6 bases). V lost 3 bases, J lost 0 bases, and 14 bases lay in between. Germline V gene sequence: CDR1 MNHNS, CDR2 SASEGT. This CDR3 has 16 amino acids. The CDR3 DNA reads TGTGCCAGCAGTGACGAGTTACAGGGATTGAACACTGAAGCTTTCTTT. Its translation is CASSDELQGLNTEAFF.

This chain's CDR3 is CASSGGWAADTQYF. Written as DNA, the CDR3 is TGTGCCAGTTCTGGGGGGTGGGCAGCAGATACGCAGTATTTT. The rearrangement links TRBV19 to TRBJ2-3; perhaps TRBD2 as D (6 bases). Trimming took off 8 bases at V and 4 bases at J, with 16 bases between the two ends. Germline CDR1 is LNHDA and CDR2 is SQIVND (reference sequence). The length of the CDR3 is 14 residues.

The rearrangement uses TRBV19 and TRBJ2-4, with 7 bases aligning to TRBD1. The CDR3 totals 15 residues. From germline, CDR1 is LNHDA and CDR2 SQIVND (reference sequence). V trimming: 4 bases; J trimming: 7 bases; junction bases outside the gene matches: 10. CDR3 residues: CASSTTGSGYNIQYF. Here the CDR3 DNA reads TGTGCCAGTAGTACGACAGGGAGTGGATACAACATTCAGTACTTC.